One sample yielded the 4 T cell receptor beta chains listed below, sequenced in a study of blood T cell repertoires in COVID-19. Libraries were prepared by immunoSEQ multiplex PCR; TCRdb keeps only in-frame clonotypes and omits some of them. In the table there are around 250,000 clones, 90% of which are singletons. The sample consisted of peripheral blood. The receptor set was obtained from a woman in her sixties or seventies with COVID-19, enrolled during active disease.

CDR3 DNA sequence: TGTGCCAGCAGTTTAATCACAGGGAACGAGCAGTACTTC. Translated, it gives CASSLITGNEQYF. The rearrangement links TRBV12-3 or TRBV12-4 to TRBJ2-7; D is possibly TRBD1 (6 bases). This CDR3 is 13 amino acids long. Deletions cut 2 bases from V and 5 bases from J, with 10 bases between.

The CDR3 sequence: CATSGGSGTGFGTGANVLTF. CDR3 DNA sequence: TGTGCCACCAGCGGAGGGTCCGGGACAGGGTTTGGAACTGGGGCCAACGTCCTGACTTTC. The rearrangement joins TRBV15 to TRBJ2-6; TRBD1 aligns across 9 bases. V lost 5 bases to trimming and J lost 2 bases; unmatched junction nucleotides: 16. In germline, CDR1 is LNHNV, CDR2 YYDKDF (reference sequence). The CDR3 consists of 20 residues.

The chain joins TRBV6-5 to TRBJ2-7; 9 bases match TRBD1. CDR3 length equals 15 residues. Germline lookup yields CDR1 MNHEY and CDR2 SVGAGI. Trimming cost V 6 bases and J 4 bases; bases outside gene matches: 10. The CDR3 nucleotides read TGTGCCAGCAGACCTACGGGACAGGGAAAATACGAGCAGTACTTC. This gives the protein CASRPTGQGKYEQYF.

The V and J genes are TRBV7-2 and TRBJ2-1, with 11 bases identical to TRBD1. V dropped 8 bases and J dropped 7; count of bases not matched to a gene: 10. Germline CDR1 is SGHTA and CDR2 is FQGNSA. This CDR3 region has 15 residues. DNA of the CDR3: TGTGCCAGCCGAGGACGGACAGGGGGCGCTAATGAGCAGTTCTTC. Translated, it gives CASRGRTGGANEQFF.